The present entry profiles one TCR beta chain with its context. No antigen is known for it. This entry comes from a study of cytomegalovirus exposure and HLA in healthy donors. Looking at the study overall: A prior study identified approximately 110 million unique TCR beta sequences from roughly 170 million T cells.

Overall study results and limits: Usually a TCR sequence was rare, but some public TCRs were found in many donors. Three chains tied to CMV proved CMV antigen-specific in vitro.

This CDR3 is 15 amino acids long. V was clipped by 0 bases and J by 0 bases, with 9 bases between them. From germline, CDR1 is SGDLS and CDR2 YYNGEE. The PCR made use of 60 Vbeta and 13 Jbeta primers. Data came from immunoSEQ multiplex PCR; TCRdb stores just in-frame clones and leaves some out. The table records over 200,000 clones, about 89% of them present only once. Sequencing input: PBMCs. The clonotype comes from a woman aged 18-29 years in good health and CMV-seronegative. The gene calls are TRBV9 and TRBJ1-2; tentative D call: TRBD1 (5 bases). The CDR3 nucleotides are TGTGCCAGCAGCGTAGAGGAGGGGCCTAACTATGGCTACACCTTC. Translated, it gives CASSVEEGPNYGYTF.